This T cell receptor beta chain was recovered during a study of long-term antiretroviral therapy in people with HIV. Study-wide results and caveats: Repertoire dominance by clones expanded before ART was seen at all time points.

immunoSEQ v3.0 was run at survey level. Profiling relied on immunoSEQ multiplex PCR, and the TCRdb table lists in-frame clones only, not all of them. The sample holds around 40,000 clones, approximately 86% seen once. Germline loops: CDR1 MNHEY, CDR2 SMNVEV (reference sequence). Between the trimmed V and J ends, which lost 7 bases and 7 bases, there was a span of 17 bases. The CDR3 loop spans 15 amino acids. Details on this clone: The antigen is undetermined.

This sample comprised unsorted PBMCs, obtained just before starting antiretroviral therapy. The rearrangement links TRBV27 to TRBJ1-6, with D tentatively TRBD1 (5 bases). The sequence came from a woman aged 18-30 years with HIV. In nucleotides, the CDR3 is TGTGCCAGCACTCGCATAGGGGTCATCAATTCACCCCTCCACTTT. Protein product: CASTRIGVINSPLHF.